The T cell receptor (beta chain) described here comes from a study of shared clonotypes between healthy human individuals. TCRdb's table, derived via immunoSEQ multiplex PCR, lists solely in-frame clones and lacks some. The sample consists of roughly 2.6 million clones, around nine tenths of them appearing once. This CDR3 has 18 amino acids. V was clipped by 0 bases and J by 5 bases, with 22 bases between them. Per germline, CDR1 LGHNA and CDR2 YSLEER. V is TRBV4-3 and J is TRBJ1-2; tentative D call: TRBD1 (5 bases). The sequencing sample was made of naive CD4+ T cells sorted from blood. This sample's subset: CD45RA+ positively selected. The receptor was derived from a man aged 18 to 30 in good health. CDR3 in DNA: TGCGCCAGCAGCCAAGAGGTGGGGGGGAGGAGTGCCTTTTATGGCTACACCTTC. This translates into CASSQEVGGRSAFYGYTF.